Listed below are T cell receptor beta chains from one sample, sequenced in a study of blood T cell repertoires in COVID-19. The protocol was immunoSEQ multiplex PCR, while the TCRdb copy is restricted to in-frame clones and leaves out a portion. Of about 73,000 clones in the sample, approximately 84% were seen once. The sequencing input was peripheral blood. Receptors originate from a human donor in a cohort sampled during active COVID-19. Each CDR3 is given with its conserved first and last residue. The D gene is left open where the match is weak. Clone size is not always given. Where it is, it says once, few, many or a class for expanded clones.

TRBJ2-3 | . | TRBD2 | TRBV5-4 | TGTGCCAGCAGCTCACCCGGGACTAGCGGGGGGAAGAACACAGATACGCAGTATTTT | CASSSPGTSGGKNTDTQYF
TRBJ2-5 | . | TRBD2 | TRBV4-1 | TGCGCCAGCAGCCAAGATGTTGTAGCGGGGGGGCAAGAGACCCAGTACTTC | CASSQDVVAGGQETQYF
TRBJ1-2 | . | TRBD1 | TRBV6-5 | TGTGCCAGCAGTTACTACCGGGACAGCAACTATGGCTACACCTTC | CASSYYRDSNYGYTF
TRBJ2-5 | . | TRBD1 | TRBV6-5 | TGTGCCAGCAGCCGGGACAGGGTCCAAGAGACCCAGTACTTC | CASSRDRVQETQYF
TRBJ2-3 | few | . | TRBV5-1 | TGCGCCAGCAGCTTGGGGGCGGGGAGACGCACAGATACGCAGTATTTT | CASSLGAGRRTDTQYF
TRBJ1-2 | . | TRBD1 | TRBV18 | TGTGCCAGCTCACCGGGACAGGGTTATGGCTACACCTTC | CASSPGQGYGYTF
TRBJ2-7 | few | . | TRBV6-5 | TGTGCCAGCAGTTACCGGGGAAATTCGGGGGAGCAGTACTTC | CASSYRGNSGEQYF
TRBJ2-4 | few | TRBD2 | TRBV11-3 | TGTGCCAGCAGCTTAGCTGGGACTAGCGGGGGAAAACAAAACATTCAGTACTTC | CASSLAGTSGGKQNIQYF
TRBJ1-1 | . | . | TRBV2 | TGTGCCAGCAAAGGGGAGGGGAACACTGAAGCTTTCTTT | CASKGEGNTEAFF
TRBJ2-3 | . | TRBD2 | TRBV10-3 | TGTGCCATCAGTGTGGGCGGGGGTTTCACAGATACGCAGTATTTT | CAISVGGGFTDTQYF
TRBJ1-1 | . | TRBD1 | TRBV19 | TGTGCCAGTACCACACAGGGGGTTTGGACTGAAGCTTTCTTT | CASTTQGVWTEAFF
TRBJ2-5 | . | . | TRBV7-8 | TGTGCCAGCACCCGAAGGGGGGGCGGGGGAGAGACCCAGTACTTC | CASTRRGGGGETQYF
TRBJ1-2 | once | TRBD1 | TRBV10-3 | TGTGCCATCAGCCGAGGGACAGGGGAGGGCTATGGCTACACCTTC | CAISRGTGEGYGYTF
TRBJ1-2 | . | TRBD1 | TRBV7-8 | TGTGCCAGCAGCCCGGGACAGCCGATTAACTATGGCTACACCTTC | CASSPGQPINYGYTF
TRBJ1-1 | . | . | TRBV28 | TGTGCCATCGAAGCTGGGGCGGACACTGAAGCTTTCTTT | CAIEAGADTEAFF
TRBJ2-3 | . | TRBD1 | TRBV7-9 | TGTGCCAGCAGCTCGCGGACAGGGCCCACAGATACGCAGTATTTT | CASSSRTGPTDTQYF
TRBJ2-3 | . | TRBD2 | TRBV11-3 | TGTGCCAGCAGCACTCGGACTAGCGGGGGTCAGGATACGCAGTATTTT | CASSTRTSGGQDTQYF
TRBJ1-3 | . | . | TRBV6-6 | TGTGCCAGCAGTCGGGGGGGGGCTGGAAACACCATATATTTT | CASSRGGAGNTIYF
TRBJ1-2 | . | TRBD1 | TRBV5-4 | TGTGCCAGCAGCCCCGATCCTGGGACAGGGAATGGCTACACCTTC | CASSPDPGTGNGYTF
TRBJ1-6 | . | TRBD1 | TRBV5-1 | TGCGCCAGCAGCTTGATGGAGCAGGGGGCTTATAATTCACCCCTCCACTTT | CASSLMEQGAYNSPLHF
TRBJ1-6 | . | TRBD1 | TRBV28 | TGTGCCAGCAGTTCCCTCCAGGGGGTCGGTAATTCACCCCTCCACTTT | CASSSLQGVGNSPLHF
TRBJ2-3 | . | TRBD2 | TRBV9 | TGTGCCAGCAGCGCAGGGACTAGCGGGGCCCCAGATACGCAGTATTTT | CASSAGTSGAPDTQYF
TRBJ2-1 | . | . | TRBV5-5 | TGTGCCAGCAGCTTGGCCCGGCAGCGCAATGAGCAGTTCTTC | CASSLARQRNEQFF